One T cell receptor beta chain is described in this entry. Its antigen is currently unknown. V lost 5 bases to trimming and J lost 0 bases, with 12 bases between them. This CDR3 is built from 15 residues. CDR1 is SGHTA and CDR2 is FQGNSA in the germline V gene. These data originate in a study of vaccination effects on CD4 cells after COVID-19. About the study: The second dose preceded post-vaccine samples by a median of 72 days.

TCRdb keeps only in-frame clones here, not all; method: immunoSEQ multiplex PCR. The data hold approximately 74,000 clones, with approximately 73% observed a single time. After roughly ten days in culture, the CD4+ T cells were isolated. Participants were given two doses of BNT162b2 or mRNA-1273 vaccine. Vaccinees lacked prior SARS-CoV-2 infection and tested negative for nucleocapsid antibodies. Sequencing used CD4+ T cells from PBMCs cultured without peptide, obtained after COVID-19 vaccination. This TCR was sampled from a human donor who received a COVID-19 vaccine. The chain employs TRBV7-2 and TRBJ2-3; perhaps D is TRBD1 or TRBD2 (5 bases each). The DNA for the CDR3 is TGTGCCAGCAGCCCGGGACGGACTAGCACAGATACGCAGTATTTT. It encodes CASSPGRTSTDTQYF.